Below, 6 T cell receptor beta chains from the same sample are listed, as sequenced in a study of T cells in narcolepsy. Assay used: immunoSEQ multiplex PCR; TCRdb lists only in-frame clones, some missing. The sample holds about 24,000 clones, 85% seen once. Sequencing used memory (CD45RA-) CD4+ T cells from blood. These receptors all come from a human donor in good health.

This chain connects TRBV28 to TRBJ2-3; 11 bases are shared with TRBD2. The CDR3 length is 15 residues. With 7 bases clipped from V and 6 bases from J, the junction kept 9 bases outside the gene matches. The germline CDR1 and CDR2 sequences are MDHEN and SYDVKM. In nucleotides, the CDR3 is TGTGCCAGCAACCCTAGCGGGAGGTTTAGGGATACGCAGTATTTT. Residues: CASNPSGRFRDTQYF.

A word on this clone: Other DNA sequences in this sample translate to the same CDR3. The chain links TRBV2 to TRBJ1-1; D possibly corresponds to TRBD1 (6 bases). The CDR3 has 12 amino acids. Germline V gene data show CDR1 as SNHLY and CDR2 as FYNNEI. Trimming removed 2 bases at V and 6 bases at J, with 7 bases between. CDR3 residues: CASSEQGPEAFF. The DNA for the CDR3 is TGTGCCAGCAGTGAACAGGGGCCTGAAGCTTTCTTT. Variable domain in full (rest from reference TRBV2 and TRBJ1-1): EPEVTQTPSHQVTQMGQEVILRCVPISNHLYFYWYRQILGQKVEFLVSFYNNEISEKSEIFDDQFSVERPDGSNFTLKIRSTKLEDSAMYFCASSEQGPEAFFGQGTRLTVV.

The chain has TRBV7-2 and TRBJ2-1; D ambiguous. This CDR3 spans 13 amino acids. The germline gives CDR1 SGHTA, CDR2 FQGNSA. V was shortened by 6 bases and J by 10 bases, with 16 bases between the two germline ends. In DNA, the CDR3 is TGTGCCAGCAGGGTCCCTCCCTCCAGGGAGCAGTTCTTC. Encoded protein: CASRVPPSREQFF.

In DNA, the CDR3 is TGTGCCAGCAGTTTGCCTTCCTCCTACAATGAGCAGTTCTTC. Its translation: CASSLPSSYNEQFF. The gene calls are TRBV28 and TRBJ2-1; D is unresolved. The CDR3 totals 14 residues. Germline V gives CDR1 MDHEN, CDR2 SYDVKM. The germline V and J ends were trimmed by 3 bases and 0 bases, with 6 bases remaining between them. The whole variable domain, filled in from reference TRBV28 and TRBJ2-1, reads DVKVTQSSRYLVKRTGEKVFLECVQDMDHENMFWYRQDPGLGLRLIYFSYDVKMKEKGDIPEGYSVSREKKERFSLILESASTNQTSMYLCASSLPSSYNEQFFGPGTRLTVL.

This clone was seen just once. The CDR3 here is CASSLVSGLTGELFF. The CDR3 bases are TGTGCCAGCAGCTTAGTCAGCGGACTCACCGGGGAGCTGTTTTTT. The J gene is TRBJ2-2, the V gene TRBV11-2; tentatively, D is TRBD2 (5 bases). The V end was cut by 1 base, the J end by 4 bases, with 10 bases between. The CDR3 spans 15 residues. CDR1 is SGHAT and CDR2 is FQNNGV in the germline V gene.

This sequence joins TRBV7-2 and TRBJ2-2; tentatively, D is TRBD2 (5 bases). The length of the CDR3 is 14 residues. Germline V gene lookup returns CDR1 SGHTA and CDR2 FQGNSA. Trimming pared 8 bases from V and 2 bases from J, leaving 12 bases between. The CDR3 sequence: CASGRDFNTGELFF. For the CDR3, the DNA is TGTGCCAGCGGCCGGGATTTTAACACCGGGGAGCTGTTTTTT.